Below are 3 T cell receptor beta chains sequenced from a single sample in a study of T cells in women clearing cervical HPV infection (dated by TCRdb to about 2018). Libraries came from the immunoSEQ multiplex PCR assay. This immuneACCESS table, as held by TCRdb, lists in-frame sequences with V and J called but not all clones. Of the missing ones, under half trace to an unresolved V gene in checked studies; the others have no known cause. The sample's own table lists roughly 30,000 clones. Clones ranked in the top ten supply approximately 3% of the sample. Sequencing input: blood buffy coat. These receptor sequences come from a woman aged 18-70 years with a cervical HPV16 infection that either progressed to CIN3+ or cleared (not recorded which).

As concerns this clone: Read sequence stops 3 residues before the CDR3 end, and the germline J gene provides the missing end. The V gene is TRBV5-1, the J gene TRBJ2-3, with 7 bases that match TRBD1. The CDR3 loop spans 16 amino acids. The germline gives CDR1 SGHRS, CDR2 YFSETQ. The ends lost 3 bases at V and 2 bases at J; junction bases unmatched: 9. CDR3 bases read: TGCGCCAGCAGCTCCGGGCGAACAGGGGCCACAGATACG. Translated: CASSSGRTGATDT. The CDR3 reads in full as CASSSGRTGATDTQYF.

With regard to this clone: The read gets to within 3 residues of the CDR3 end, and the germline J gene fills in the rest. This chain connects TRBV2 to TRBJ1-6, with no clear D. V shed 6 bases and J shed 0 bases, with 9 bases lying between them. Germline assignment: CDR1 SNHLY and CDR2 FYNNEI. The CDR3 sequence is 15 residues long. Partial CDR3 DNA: TGTGCCAGCAGGAAACAGAGCTCCTATAATTCACCC. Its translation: CASRKQSSYNSP. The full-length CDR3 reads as CASRKQSSYNSPLHF. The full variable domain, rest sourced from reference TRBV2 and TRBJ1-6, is EPEVTQTPSHQVTQMGQEVILRCVPISNHLYFYWYRQILGQKVEFLVSFYNNEISEKSEIFDDQFSVERPDGSNFTLKIRSTKLEDSAMYFCASRKQSSYNSPLHFGNGTRLTVT.

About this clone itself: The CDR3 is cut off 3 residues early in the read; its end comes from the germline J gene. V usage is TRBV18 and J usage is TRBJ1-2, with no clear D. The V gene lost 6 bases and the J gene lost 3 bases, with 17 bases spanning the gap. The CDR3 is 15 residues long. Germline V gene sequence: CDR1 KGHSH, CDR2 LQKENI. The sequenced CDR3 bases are TGTGCCAGCTCCCCAGAGGTGGGTGCGGACTATGGC. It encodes CASSPEVGADYG. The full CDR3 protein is CASSPEVGADYGYTF.